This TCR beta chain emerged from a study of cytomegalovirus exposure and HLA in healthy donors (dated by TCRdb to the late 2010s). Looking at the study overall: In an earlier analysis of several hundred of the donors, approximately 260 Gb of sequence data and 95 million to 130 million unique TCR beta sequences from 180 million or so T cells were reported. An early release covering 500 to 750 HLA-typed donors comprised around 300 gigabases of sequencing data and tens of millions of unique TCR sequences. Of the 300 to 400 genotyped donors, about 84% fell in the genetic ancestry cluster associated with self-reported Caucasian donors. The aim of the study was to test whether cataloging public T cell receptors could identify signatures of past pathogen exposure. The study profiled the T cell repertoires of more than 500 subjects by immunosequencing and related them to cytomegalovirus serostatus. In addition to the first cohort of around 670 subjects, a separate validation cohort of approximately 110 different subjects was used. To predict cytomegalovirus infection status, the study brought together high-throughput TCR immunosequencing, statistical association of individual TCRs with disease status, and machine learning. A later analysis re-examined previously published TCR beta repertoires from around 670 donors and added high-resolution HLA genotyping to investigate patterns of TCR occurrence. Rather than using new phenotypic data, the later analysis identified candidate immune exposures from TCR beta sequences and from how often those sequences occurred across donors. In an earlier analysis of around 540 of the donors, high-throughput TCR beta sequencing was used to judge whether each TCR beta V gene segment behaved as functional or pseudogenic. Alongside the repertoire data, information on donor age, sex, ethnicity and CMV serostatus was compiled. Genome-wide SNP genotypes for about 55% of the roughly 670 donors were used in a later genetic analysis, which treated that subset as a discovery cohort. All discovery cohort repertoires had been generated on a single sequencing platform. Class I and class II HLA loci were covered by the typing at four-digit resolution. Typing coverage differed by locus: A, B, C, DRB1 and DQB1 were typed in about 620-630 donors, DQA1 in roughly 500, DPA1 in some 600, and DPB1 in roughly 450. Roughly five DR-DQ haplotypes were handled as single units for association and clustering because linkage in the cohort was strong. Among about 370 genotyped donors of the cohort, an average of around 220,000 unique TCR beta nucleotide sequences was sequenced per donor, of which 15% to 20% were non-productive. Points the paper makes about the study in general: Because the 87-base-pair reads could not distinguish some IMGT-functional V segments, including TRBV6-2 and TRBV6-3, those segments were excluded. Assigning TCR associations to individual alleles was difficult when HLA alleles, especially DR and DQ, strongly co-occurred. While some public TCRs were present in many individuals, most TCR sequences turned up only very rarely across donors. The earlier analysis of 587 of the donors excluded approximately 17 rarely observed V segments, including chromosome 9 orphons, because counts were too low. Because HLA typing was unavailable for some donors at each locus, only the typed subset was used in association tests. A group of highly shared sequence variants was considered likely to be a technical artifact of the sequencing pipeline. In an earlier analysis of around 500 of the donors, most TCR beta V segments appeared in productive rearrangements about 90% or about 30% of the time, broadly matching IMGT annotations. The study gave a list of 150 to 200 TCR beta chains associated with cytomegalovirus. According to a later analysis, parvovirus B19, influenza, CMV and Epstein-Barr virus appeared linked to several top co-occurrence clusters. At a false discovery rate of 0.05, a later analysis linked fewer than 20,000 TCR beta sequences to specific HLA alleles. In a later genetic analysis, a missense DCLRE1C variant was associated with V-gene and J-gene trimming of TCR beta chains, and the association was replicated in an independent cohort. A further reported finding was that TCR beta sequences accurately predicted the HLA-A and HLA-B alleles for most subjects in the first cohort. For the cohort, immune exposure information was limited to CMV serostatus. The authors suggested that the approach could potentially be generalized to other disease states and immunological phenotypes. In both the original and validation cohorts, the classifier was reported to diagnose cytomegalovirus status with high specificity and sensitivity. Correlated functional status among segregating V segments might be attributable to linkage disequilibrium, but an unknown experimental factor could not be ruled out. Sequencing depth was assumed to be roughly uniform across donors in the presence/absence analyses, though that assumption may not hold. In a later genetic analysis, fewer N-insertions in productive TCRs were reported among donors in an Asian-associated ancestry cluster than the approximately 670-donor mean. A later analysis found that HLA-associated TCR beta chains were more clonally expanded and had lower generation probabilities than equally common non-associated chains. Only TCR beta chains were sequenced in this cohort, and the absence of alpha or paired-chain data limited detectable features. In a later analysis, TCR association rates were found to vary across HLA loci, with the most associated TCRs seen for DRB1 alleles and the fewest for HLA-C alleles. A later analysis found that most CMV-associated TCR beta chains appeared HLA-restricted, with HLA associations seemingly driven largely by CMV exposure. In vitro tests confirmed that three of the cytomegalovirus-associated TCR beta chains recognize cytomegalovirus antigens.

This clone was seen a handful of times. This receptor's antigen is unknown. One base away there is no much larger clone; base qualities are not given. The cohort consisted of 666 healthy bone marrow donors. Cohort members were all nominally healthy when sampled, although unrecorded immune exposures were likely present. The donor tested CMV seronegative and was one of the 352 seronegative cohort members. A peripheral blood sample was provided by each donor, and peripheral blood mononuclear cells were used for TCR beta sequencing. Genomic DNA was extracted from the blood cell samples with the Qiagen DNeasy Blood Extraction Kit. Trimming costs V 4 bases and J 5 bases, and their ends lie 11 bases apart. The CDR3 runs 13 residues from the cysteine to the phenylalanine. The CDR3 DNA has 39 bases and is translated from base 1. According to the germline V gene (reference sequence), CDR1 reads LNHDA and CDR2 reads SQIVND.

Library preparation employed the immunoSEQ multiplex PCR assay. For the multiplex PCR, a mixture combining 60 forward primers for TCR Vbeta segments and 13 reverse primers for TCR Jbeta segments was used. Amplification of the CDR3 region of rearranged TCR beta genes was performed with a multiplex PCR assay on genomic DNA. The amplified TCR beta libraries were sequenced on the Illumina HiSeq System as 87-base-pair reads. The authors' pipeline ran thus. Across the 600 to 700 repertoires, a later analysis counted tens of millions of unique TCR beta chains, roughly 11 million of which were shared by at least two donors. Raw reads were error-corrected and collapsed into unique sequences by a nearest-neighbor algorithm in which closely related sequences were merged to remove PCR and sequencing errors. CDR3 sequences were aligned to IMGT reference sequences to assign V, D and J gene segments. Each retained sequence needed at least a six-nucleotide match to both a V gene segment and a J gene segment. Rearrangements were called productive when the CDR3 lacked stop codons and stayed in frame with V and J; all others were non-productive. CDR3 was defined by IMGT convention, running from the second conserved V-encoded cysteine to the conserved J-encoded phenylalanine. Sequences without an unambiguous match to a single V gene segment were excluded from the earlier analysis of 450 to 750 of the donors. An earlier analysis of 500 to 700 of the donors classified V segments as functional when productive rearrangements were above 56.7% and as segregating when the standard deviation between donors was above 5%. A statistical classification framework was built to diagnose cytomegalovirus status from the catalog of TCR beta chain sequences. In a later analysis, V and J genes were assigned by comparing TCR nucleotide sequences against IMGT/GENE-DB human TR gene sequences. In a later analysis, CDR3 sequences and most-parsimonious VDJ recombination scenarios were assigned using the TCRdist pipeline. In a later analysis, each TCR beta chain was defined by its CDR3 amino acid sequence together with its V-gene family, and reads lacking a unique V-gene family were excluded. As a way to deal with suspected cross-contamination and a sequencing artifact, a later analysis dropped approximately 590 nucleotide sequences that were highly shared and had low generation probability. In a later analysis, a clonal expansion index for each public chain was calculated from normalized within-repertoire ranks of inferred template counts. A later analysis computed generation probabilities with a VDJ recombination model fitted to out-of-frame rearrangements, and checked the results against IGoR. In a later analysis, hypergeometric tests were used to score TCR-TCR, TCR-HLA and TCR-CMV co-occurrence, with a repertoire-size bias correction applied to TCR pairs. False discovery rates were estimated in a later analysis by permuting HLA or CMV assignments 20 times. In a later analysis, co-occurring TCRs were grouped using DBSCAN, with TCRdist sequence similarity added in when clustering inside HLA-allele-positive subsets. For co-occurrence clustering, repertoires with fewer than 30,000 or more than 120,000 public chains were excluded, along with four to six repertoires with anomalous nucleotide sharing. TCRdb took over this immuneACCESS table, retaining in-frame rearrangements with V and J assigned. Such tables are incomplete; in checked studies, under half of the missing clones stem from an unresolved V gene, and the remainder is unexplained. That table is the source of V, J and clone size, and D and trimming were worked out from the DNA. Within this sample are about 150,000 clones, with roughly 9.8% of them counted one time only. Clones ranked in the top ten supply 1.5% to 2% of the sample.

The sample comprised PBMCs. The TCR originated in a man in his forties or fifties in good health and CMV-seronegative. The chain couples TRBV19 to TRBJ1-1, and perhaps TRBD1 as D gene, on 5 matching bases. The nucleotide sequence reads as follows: TGTGCCAGTAGTACGCAGGGCGGTACTGAAGCTTTCTTT. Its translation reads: CASSTQGGTEAFF.